The 8 T cell receptor beta chains presented below share a single source sample, sequenced in a study of cytomegalovirus exposure and HLA in healthy donors (TCRdb year 2017). The receptor library was made with the immunoSEQ multiplex PCR assay. For the multiplex PCR, a mixture combining 60 forward primers for TCR Vbeta segments and 13 reverse primers for TCR Jbeta segments was used. In TCRdb, the immuneACCESS table is reduced to in-frame sequences with V and J assigned. These tables do not hold every clone; where another copy was compared, an unresolved V gene accounts for under half, and the others remain unexplained. The sample contains some 120,000 clones, about four fifths of them found a single time. The leading ten clones occupy 1.8% of the sample. Sample: PBMCs. Receptor source: a young man in good health and CMV-seronegative.

V usage is TRBV18 and J usage is TRBJ2-2, with 12 bases aligning to TRBD2. CDR1 is KGHSH and CDR2 is LQKENI in the germline V gene. After removal of 5 bases from V and 4 bases from J, the junction contained 5 bases not matched to a gene. This CDR3 comprises 16 residues. CDR3 region: CASSSRLAGATGELFF. The CDR3 DNA is TGTGCCAGCTCAAGCAGACTAGCGGGGGCCACCGGGGAGCTGTTTTTT.

This chain joins TRBV6-5 and TRBJ2-1; D may be TRBD1 (7 bases). This CDR3 contains 13 residues. The germline CDR1 and CDR2 sequences are MNHEY and SVGAGI. Trimming cost V 6 bases and J 8 bases, with 14 bases left between them. Written as DNA, the CDR3 is TGTGCCAGCAGCTACCAGGGGGGCTATGAGCAGTTCTTC. Amino acid sequence: CASSYQGGYEQFF.

The gene calls are TRBV7-9 and TRBJ1-2, with 9 positions matching TRBD1. V was clipped by 4 bases and J by 1 base; unmatched bases: 7. The germline gives CDR1 SEHNR, CDR2 FQNEAQ (reference sequence). There are 16 residues in the CDR3. CDR3 nucleotides: TGTGCCAGCAGCTACCGACGGACAGGGGATAACTATGGCTACACCTTC. It specifies CASSYRRTGDNYGYTF. The whole variable domain, filled in from reference TRBV7-9 and TRBJ1-2, reads DTGVSQNPRHKITKRGQNVTFRCDPISEHNRLYWYRQTLGQGPEFLTYFQNEAQLEKSRLLSDRFSAERPKGSFSTLEIQRTEQGDSAMYLCASSYRRTGDNYGYTFGSGTRLTVV.

V gene TRBV4-3 combines with J gene TRBJ2-5; 7 bases match TRBD2. The length of the CDR3 is 17 residues. With V trimmed by 0 bases and J by 2 bases, 9 bases remained unmatched. From germline, CDR1 is LGHNA and CDR2 YSLEER. In DNA, the CDR3 is TGCGCCAGCAGCCAAGATTTTGGGGGGGACGGACAAGAGACCCAGTACTTC. It is translated as CASSQDFGGDGQETQYF.

This clone has a handful of counts. This chain connects TRBV13 to TRBJ1-1, with unresolved D. Between the trimmed V and J ends, which lost 1 base and 0 bases, there was a span of 9 bases. CDR1 is PRHDT and CDR2 is FYEKMQ in the germline V gene (reference sequence). This CDR3 region has 15 residues. CDR3 residues: CASSLDTGLNTEAFF. The CDR3 bases are TGTGCCAGCAGCTTAGATACGGGTCTGAACACTGAAGCTTTCTTT. Combining the CDR3 with reference TRBV13 and TRBJ1-1 gives the whole variable domain AAGVIQSPRHLIKEKRETATLKCYPIPRHDTVYWYQQGPGQDPQFLISFYEKMQSDKGSIPDRFSAQQFSDYHSELNMSSLELGDSALYFCASSLDTGLNTEAFFGQGTRLTVV.

The chain has TRBV6-5 and TRBJ1-2, with D unclear. The CDR3 runs to 11 residues. Germline V gives CDR1 MNHEY, CDR2 SVGAGI. V lost 7 bases and J lost 4, with 7 bases in between. DNA of the CDR3: TGTGCCAGCAATATCGGCTATGGCTACACCTTC. It specifies CASNIGYGYTF.

The rearrangement links TRBV11-2 to TRBJ2-7, with 9 bases lining up with TRBD2. Germline V gene data show CDR1 as SGHAT and CDR2 as FQNNGV. The CDR3 has 13 residues. Trimming at V came to 7 bases and at J to 3 bases, leaving 4 bases not matched to a gene. The CDR3 DNA is TGTGCCAGCACCTCTAGCGGGGACTACGAGCAGTACTTC. Translated: CASTSSGDYEQYF.

J is TRBJ2-2 and V is TRBV4-2; TRBD2 matches 9 bases. Germline trimming cut 1 base from V and 9 bases from J; bases unmatched to any gene: 12. CDR1 LGHNA and CDR2 YNFKEQ come from the germline V gene. The CDR3 loop spans 17 amino acids. The CDR3 sequence: CASSQVGGGGNGRELFF. The CDR3 nucleotides read TGTGCCAGCAGCCAAGTCGGCGGGGGGGGGAATGGCAGGGAGCTGTTTTTT.